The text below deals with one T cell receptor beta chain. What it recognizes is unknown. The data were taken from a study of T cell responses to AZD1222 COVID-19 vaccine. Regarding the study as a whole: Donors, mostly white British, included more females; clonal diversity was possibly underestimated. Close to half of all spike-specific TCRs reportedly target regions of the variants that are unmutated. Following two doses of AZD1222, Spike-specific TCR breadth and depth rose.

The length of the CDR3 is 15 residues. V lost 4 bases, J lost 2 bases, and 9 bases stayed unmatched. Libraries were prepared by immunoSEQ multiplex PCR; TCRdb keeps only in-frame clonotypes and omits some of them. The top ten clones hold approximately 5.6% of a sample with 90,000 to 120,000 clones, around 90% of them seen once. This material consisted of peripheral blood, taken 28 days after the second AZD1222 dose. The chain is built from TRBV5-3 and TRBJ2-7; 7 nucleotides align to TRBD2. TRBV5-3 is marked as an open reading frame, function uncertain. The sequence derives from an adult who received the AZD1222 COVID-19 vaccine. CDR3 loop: CARSREGLGAYEQYF. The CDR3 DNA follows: TGTGCCAGAAGCAGGGAGGGGCTAGGGGCCTACGAGCAGTACTTC.